The rows below give T cell receptor beta chains drawn from one sample of a study of blood T cell repertoires in COVID-19. TCRdb's table, derived via immunoSEQ multiplex PCR, lists solely in-frame clones and lacks some. The profile shows more than 80,000 clones, approximately 78% of them singletons. Sequencing was performed on peripheral blood. The receptors shown here come from a man in his forties or fifties with active or convalescent COVID-19. The CDR3 runs from the conserved cysteine through the conserved F or W. A D gene is named only where the DNA matches it firmly. Clone size is stated in some rows and not others, as once, few, many or a class when expanded.

TGTGCCAGCAGCTTGGGACAGGGGGGCAATCAGCCCCAGCATTTT,CASSLGQGGNQPQHF,NA,TRBV5-6,TRBD1,TRBJ1-5
TGTGCCAGCAGTGCGCGGGGTAGCGGGGGGCCCACAGATACGCAGTATTTT,CASSARGSGGPTDTQYF,NA,TRBV6-1,TRBD2,TRBJ2-3
TGTGCCAGCAGTCCCACAGGGATAAGACAAGAGACCCAGTACTTC,CASSPTGIRQETQYF,NA,TRBV6-4,NA,TRBJ2-5
TGTGCCAGCAGTTCCCATATCGGCGGAGGAAACACCATATATTTT,CASSSHIGGGNTIYF,NA,TRBV6-2/TRBV6-3,NA,TRBJ1-3
TGTGCCAGCAGTTTTGGACAACTCAATCAGCCCCAGCATTTT,CASSFGQLNQPQHF,NA,TRBV28,NA,TRBJ1-5
TGTGCCAGCAGTGAAGCCAAGGGGGCACGAGAAAAACTGTTTTTT,CASSEAKGAREKLFF,NA,TRBV6-1,TRBD1,TRBJ1-4
TGTGCCAGCAGCCGCAGAGACAGGGGGACAAGTTTCTTT,CASSRRDRGTSFF,NA,TRBV3-1/TRBV3-2,TRBD1,TRBJ1-1
TGTGCCAGCAGCGTAGGGCAGAGGGAGACCCAGTACTTC,CASSVGQRETQYF,NA,TRBV9,NA,TRBJ2-5
TGCGCCAGCAGTTTTCAGGTTCTCACCGGGGAGCTGTTTTTT,CASSFQVLTGELFF,NA,TRBV10-2,NA,TRBJ2-2
TGCGCCAGCAGCCTCCCTACAGGGGTCGGCTACACCTTC,CASSLPTGVGYTF,NA,TRBV5-1,TRBD1,TRBJ1-2
TGTGCCTGGAGTGTCGGGACAGCCTACAATGAGCAGTTCTTC,CAWSVGTAYNEQFF,NA,TRBV30,TRBD1,TRBJ2-1
TGTGCCACCAGCAGAGATCAGTCTAGCGGGGGGGCCCACGAGCAGTACTTC,CATSRDQSSGGAHEQYF,NA,TRBV15,TRBD2,TRBJ2-7
TGTGCCAGCAGTTGGACAGGGGGCGGTCAGCCCCAGCATTTT,CASSWTGGGQPQHF,few,TRBV6-2/TRBV6-3,TRBD1,TRBJ1-5
TGTGCCAGCTCACCGGCGGGAACTAGCGGGATCAGCACAGATACGCAGTATTTT,CASSPAGTSGISTDTQYF,NA,TRBV18,TRBD2,TRBJ2-3
TGTGCCAGCACCGCCGGGGACAGTGAAACAAACACCATATATTTT,CASTAGDSETNTIYF,NA,TRBV6-5,TRBD1,TRBJ1-3
TGTGCCAGCCGGGACAGGGCACACTTC,CASRDRAHF,NA,TRBV6-4,TRBD1,TRBJ2-5
TGTGCCAGCAGTAGGACAGGGGTACGGCCCCAGCATTTT,CASSRTGVRPQHF,few,TRBV12-3/TRBV12-4,TRBD1,TRBJ1-5
TGTGCCAGCAGCAACTTGAACATTCAGTACTTC,CASSNLNIQYF,NA,TRBV12-3/TRBV12-4,NA,TRBJ2-4
TGTGCCAGCTCACCATCGGGACAGGTAAATCAGCCCCAGCATTTT,CASSPSGQVNQPQHF,NA,TRBV18,TRBD1,TRBJ1-5
TGCGCCAGCAGCGTCGGACTAGCGGGGGGTAACACAGATACGCAGTATTTT,CASSVGLAGGNTDTQYF,once,TRBV5-1,TRBD2,TRBJ2-3
TGCGCCAGCAGCTTGAAGGGGAGGGCAGATACGCAGTATTTT,CASSLKGRADTQYF,NA,TRBV5-1,TRBD2,TRBJ2-3
TGCGCCAGCAGACCTACAGGGCTCGGGGAGCTGTTTTTT,CASRPTGLGELFF,NA,TRBV5-1,NA,TRBJ2-2
TGTGCCAGCAGTGATAGCGGGGGGGCCTCAGATACGCAGTATTTT,CASSDSGGASDTQYF,NA,TRBV6-4,TRBD2,TRBJ2-3
TGTGCCAGCACCACTTCCGGGGCCAACGTCCTGACTTTC,CASTTSGANVLTF,NA,TRBV2,NA,TRBJ2-6
TGTGCCAGCAGCTTAGGCTGGGGCCATCAGCCCCAGCATTTT,CASSLGWGHQPQHF,NA,TRBV7-9,NA,TRBJ1-5
TGTGCCAGCAGCTCACGGTCCGGGTCTCATATACTGAACACCGGGGAGCTGTTTTTT,CASSSRSGSHILNTGELFF,NA,TRBV7-6,NA,TRBJ2-2
TGTGCCAGCAGTGAATGGGAGGGGTTGGCGAACACTGAAGCTTTCTTT,CASSEWEGLANTEAFF,NA,TRBV25-1,NA,TRBJ1-1
TGTGCCAGCAGCTATTCCCGGGACAGGGGGGATTCACCCCTCCACTTT,CASSYSRDRGDSPLHF,NA,TRBV28,TRBD1,TRBJ1-6
TGTGCCAGCAGGTCCACCGACAGGGGGGAGTTCTTC,CASRSTDRGEFF,NA,TRBV28,TRBD1,TRBJ2-1
TGCGCCAGCGGCCTAGAGGATGAGCAGTTCTTC,CASGLEDEQFF,NA,TRBV10-2,NA,TRBJ2-1
TGCGCCAGCAGCCAAGGTGGACAGGGAGGTGGCTACACCTTC,CASSQGGQGGGYTF,few,TRBV4-1,TRBD1,TRBJ1-2
TGTGCCAGCAGCCAAGGGAGCGGGGGTGGCACAGATACGCAGTATTTT,CASSQGSGGGTDTQYF,few,TRBV4-2,TRBD2,TRBJ2-3
TGTGCCAGCAGCAAAGGTCAGGGATTAAATTCACCCCTCCACTTT,CASSKGQGLNSPLHF,NA,TRBV21-1,NA,TRBJ1-6
TGTGCCAGCAGTGATACGGGGACAGGCCTCTATGGCTACACCTTC,CASSDTGTGLYGYTF,NA,TRBV6-4,TRBD1,TRBJ1-2
TGTGCCAGCAGTGAAGCGGGGGGGCTGGGAGAGACCCAGTACTTC,CASSEAGGLGETQYF,NA,TRBV6-1,NA,TRBJ2-5
TGTGCCAGCAGCTTGTTGGCAAGCGGGGTCTCTGGGGCCAACGTCCTGACTTTC,CASSLLASGVSGANVLTF,NA,TRBV7-6,TRBD2,TRBJ2-6
TGTGCCAGCAGCCTCTCGGAGACGTACACCGGGGAGCTGTTTTTT,CASSLSETYTGELFF,few,TRBV11-2,NA,TRBJ2-2
TGTGCCAGTAGTATTACGGGTGCGAACACTGAAGCTTTCTTT,CASSITGANTEAFF,NA,TRBV19,NA,TRBJ1-1
TGTGCCAGTAGTATAGGCCAGTCGGGGCAAGAGACCCAGTACTTC,CASSIGQSGQETQYF,NA,TRBV19,NA,TRBJ2-5
TGCAGTACAACAGGGGGTGGCTACACCTTC,CSTTGGGYTF,NA,TRBV20-1,TRBD1,TRBJ1-2
TGTGCCAGCGGGACAGGGGATAGTCAGCCCCAGCATTTT,CASGTGDSQPQHF,NA,TRBV25-1,TRBD1,TRBJ1-5
TGTGCCAGCTGGGGACAGGCCACCGCGGGCACGCAGTATTTT,CASWGQATAGTQYF,NA,TRBV27,TRBD1,TRBJ2-3
TGTGCCACCAGTGACCAGGGAGGACAGGGGTCCTACAATGAGCAGTTCTTC,CATSDQGGQGSYNEQFF,NA,TRBV24-1,TRBD1,TRBJ2-1
TGTGCCAGCAGTGAGAGGACATTCACTGAAGCTTTCTTT,CASSERTFTEAFF,NA,TRBV6-1,NA,TRBJ1-1
TGTGCCAGCAGCATCGGGACAGGGGAGGGTAGAGCTGAAGCTTTCTTT,CASSIGTGEGRAEAFF,many,TRBV5-4,TRBD1,TRBJ1-1
TGTGCCAGCAGCCTCGCGGGCCCCAACACCGGGGAGCTGTTTTTT,CASSLAGPNTGELFF,once,TRBV11-2,NA,TRBJ2-2
TGCGCCAGCAGCGAGGGACAGGGTGGCGAAAAACTGTTTTTT,CASSEGQGGEKLFF,NA,TRBV10-1,TRBD1,TRBJ1-4
TGTGCCAGCAGTTCCGGGACAGGGGGCGACTATGGCTACACCTTC,CASSSGTGGDYGYTF,NA,TRBV6-2/TRBV6-3,TRBD1,TRBJ1-2